The source of this T cell receptor (beta chain) is a study of cytomegalovirus exposure and HLA in healthy donors. As for this clone: As yet, its antigen is unknown.

Germline V gene data show CDR1 as MNHNS and CDR2 as SASEGT. V lost 7 bases and J lost 4, with 19 bases in between. The CDR3 extends over 15 amino acids. General study points: Some V segments (TRBV6-2 and TRBV6-3 among them) were excluded as indistinguishable. Most TCR sequences proved rare, with some public TCRs found in many donors. A later analysis found most CMV-associated TCR beta chains apparently HLA-restricted.

The primer mix had 60 Vbeta and 13 Jbeta primers. The repertoire was sequenced with immunoSEQ multiplex PCR; TCRdb's copy has only in-frame clones and lacks some. Of 150,000 to 250,000 clones listed, 70% to 85% are singletons. The sequenced material came from PBMCs. The clonotype comes from a boy aged 2 to 10 in good health and CMV-seronegative. V usage is TRBV6-1 and J usage is TRBJ2-5; a possible D gene is TRBD1 (5 bases). CDR3 loop: CASTAIVGRGETQYF. CDR3 coding DNA: TGTGCCAGCACCGCCATAGTGGGGCGTGGAGAGACCCAGTACTTC.